The 20 T cell receptor beta chains below were found in one sample sequenced in a study of blood T cell repertoires in COVID-19 (dated by TCRdb to 2020 to 2022). Libraries came from the immunoSEQ multiplex PCR assay. The source is immuneACCESS, and TCRdb retained only in-frame sequences with V and J called. Part of the clones is not carried over; for the studies checked, unresolved V genes explain less than half of this, and the remainder is unexplained. A total of about 74,000 clones appear in this sample, 84% of them only once. Around 35% of the sample comes from the top ten. Material for sequencing was peripheral blood. Receptor source: a man between 65 and 85 years old with acute or convalescent COVID-19.

The rearrangement links TRBV25-1 to TRBJ1-4; D is ambiguous. Per germline, CDR1 MGHDK and CDR2 SYGVNS. The CDR3 runs 14 residues. Trimming shortened V by 3 bases and J by 0 bases, and 5 bases separated the two germline ends. The CDR3 region is CASSERTTNEKLFF. The CDR3 DNA reads TGTGCCAGCAGTGAGCGGACAACTAATGAAAAACTGTTTTTT.

J is TRBJ2-1 and V is TRBV19; a possible D gene is TRBD2 (5 bases). This CDR3 is built from 12 residues. The V end was cut by 9 bases, the J end by 3 bases, with 9 bases between. The germline V gene has CDR1 LNHDA and CDR2 SQIVND (reference sequence). Here the CDR3 reads CASAEGYNEQFF. The CDR3 DNA follows: TGTGCCAGCGCCGAGGGCTACAATGAGCAGTTCTTC.

This rearrangement joins TRBV2 to TRBJ2-3; D remains ambiguous. V dropped 8 bases and J dropped 2 bases, with 11 bases sitting between them. CDR1 is SNHLY and CDR2 is FYNNEI in the germline V gene. CDR3 length equals 13 residues. The CDR3 DNA follows: TGTGCCAGCGGTCAGGCCTTCACAGATACGCAGTATTTT. Translating it yields CASGQAFTDTQYF.

The chain joins TRBV7-6 to TRBJ2-3; D call uncertain. Germline CDR1 and CDR2: SGHVS and FNYEAQ. V lost 1 base and J 0 bases, leaving 11 bases between the germline ends. This CDR3 contains 16 residues. Written as DNA, the CDR3 is TGTGCCAGCAGCTTAGGTACACCCCGTAGCACAGATACGCAGTATTTT. It translates to CASSLGTPRSTDTQYF.

The V and J genes are TRBV5-6 and TRBJ2-7, with TRBD1 identical over 9 bases. Per the germline V gene, CDR1 is SGHDT and CDR2 is YYEEEE. With V trimmed by 4 bases and J by 5 bases, 7 bases remained unmatched. The CDR3 sequence is 14 residues long. The CDR3 sequence: CASSPARTGDEQYF. In nucleotides, the CDR3 is TGTGCCAGCAGCCCCGCTCGGACAGGGGACGAGCAGTACTTC.

V is TRBV28 and J is TRBJ2-7; 12 nucleotides match TRBD2. V shed 5 bases, J shed 3 bases, and the junction held 5 bases outside the gene matches. The V gene's germline CDR1 is MDHEN and CDR2 SYDVKM. This CDR3 has 15 amino acids. The CDR3 DNA reads as TGTGCCAGCAGTCAGGGACTAGCGGGTGTCTACGAGCAGTACTTC. As protein: CASSQGLAGVYEQYF.

The chain links TRBV11-1 to TRBJ2-5; 11 nucleotides agree with TRBD1. V lost 9 bases to trimming and J lost 5 bases; unmatched junction nucleotides: 8. Germline lookup yields CDR1 SGHAT and CDR2 FQDESV (reference sequence). This CDR3 comprises 14 residues. CDR3 sequence reads: CASLDRGRRETQYF. The CDR3 region has the DNA TGTGCCAGTCTGGACAGGGGGCGTCGGGAGACCCAGTACTTC.

The chain recombines TRBV5-1 with TRBJ2-5; TRBD1 matches 7 bases. This CDR3 comprises 15 residues. The V gene end was trimmed by 3 bases and the J gene end by 2 bases; junction bases not matched to a gene: 7. CDR1 and CDR2 from the germline V gene are SGHRS and YFSETQ. The CDR3 DNA sequence: TGCGCCAGCAGCTCCAATGGACAGGCGCAAGAGACCCAGTACTTC. It yields the protein CASSSNGQAQETQYF.

V is TRBV29-1 and J is TRBJ1-1, with D possibly matching TRBD1 (6 bases). V was trimmed by 4 bases and J by 2 bases, leaving 14 bases between them. The CDR3 is made up of 14 amino acids. Germline V gives CDR1 SQVTM, CDR2 ANQGSEA. The CDR3 nucleotides read TGCAGCGTTGCCTTAGGGACACTCAACACTGAAGCTTTCTTT. Its protein product is CSVALGTLNTEAFF.

This clone was detected a few times. The V call is TRBV7-3, the J call TRBJ2-3; D not resolved. The germline V gene encodes CDR1 SGHTA and CDR2 FQGTGA. The V end lost 3 bases, the J end lost 5 bases, and 3 bases lay between the germline ends. The CDR3 length is 11 residues. CDR3 region: CASSFGDTQYF. The CDR3 coding sequence is TGTGCCAGCAGCTTCGGAGATACGCAGTATTTT.

This rearrangement joins TRBV11-2 to TRBJ1-1, with 9 bases matching TRBD1. The V gene's germline CDR1 is SGHAT and CDR2 FQNNGV. The V gene end was trimmed by 9 bases and the J gene end by 3 bases; junction bases not matched to a gene: 5. The CDR3 is made up of 13 amino acids. The CDR3 region is CASRGQGYTEAFF. CDR3 nucleotide sequence: TGTGCCAGTAGGGGACAGGGATACACTGAAGCTTTCTTT.

This clone was seen a single time. This chain links TRBV5-1 with TRBJ2-5, with 10 bases matching TRBD1. The CDR3 runs 16 residues. The V gene's germline CDR1 is SGHRS and CDR2 YFSETQ. The trim removed 0 bases at V and 0 bases at J, leaving 2 bases unmatched. DNA for the CDR3: TGCGCCAGCAGCTTGGAGGGACAGGGGTACCAAGAGACCCAGTACTTC. Translated, it gives CASSLEGQGYQETQYF.

This chain connects TRBV5-1 to TRBJ2-5; 9 bases map to TRBD2. The CDR3 length is 14 residues. Germline lookup yields CDR1 SGHRS and CDR2 YFSETQ. Unmatched junction bases numbered 7, after V lost 6 bases and J lost 4 bases. The CDR3 sequence: CASTVAGAAETQYF. DNA for the CDR3: TGCGCCAGCACCGTAGCGGGAGCTGCAGAGACCCAGTACTTC.

The chain links TRBV18 to TRBJ1-6; weak D call: TRBD1 (5 bases). Looked up from germline, CDR1 is KGHSH and CDR2 is LQKENI. The ends were cut back, 4 bases at V and 11 bases at J, with 12 bases in the middle. The CDR3 has 13 residues. In nucleotides, the CDR3 is TGTGCCAGCTCACGCGACAGACAGCCACCCCTCCACTTT. This encodes CASSRDRQPPLHF.

J is TRBJ1-2 and V is TRBV25-1, with 7 bases fitting TRBD1. The CDR3 covers 13 residues. Germline V gives CDR1 MGHDK, CDR2 SYGVNS. The ends lost 6 bases at V and 8 bases at J; junction bases unmatched: 9. The CDR3 DNA sequence: TGTGCCAGCAGCTTAACAGGGGCAGGAGGCTACACCTTC. This encodes CASSLTGAGGYTF.

This clone was recorded once. The chain joins TRBV19 to TRBJ2-4, with a weak D call TRBD1 (5 bases). With 5 bases removed from V and 7 bases from J, the gap between germline ends came to 18 bases. This CDR3 region has 15 residues. Germline CDR1 and CDR2: LNHDA and SQIVND (reference sequence). The CDR3 coding sequence is TGTGCCAGTAGTCTCCCGGAAGGGGTTGGGAACATTCAGTACTTC. Its protein is CASSLPEGVGNIQYF.

The V call is TRBV19, the J call TRBJ2-3; D is uncertain. The CDR3 is made up of 18 amino acids. The V end was cut by 3 bases, the J end by 2 bases, with 21 bases between. Per the germline V gene, CDR1 is LNHDA and CDR2 is SQIVND (reference sequence). CDR3 sequence reads: CASSIYGRKVSDTDTQYF. The CDR3 bases are TGTGCCAGTAGTATCTACGGCAGGAAAGTTTCAGACACAGATACGCAGTATTTT.

This clone has just one count. The rearrangement joins TRBV9 to TRBJ1-3, with no clear D. The germline V gene encodes CDR1 SGDLS and CDR2 YYNGEE. CDR3 length: 17 residues. V shed 0 bases and J shed 0 bases, with 13 bases lying between them. The CDR3 region is CASSVDSIGSSGNTIYF. CDR3 coding DNA: TGTGCCAGCAGCGTAGACAGTATCGGAAGCTCTGGAAACACCATATATTTT.

This chain's CDR3 is CASSSRDRRSPLHF. The CDR3 DNA reads TGTGCCAGCAGTTCGAGGGACAGGCGTTCACCCCTCCACTTT. The V gene is TRBV27, the J gene TRBJ1-6, with 8 bases identical to TRBD1. J lost 9 bases, V lost 4 bases, and 5 bases had no gene match. This CDR3 has 14 amino acids. Germline CDR1 is MNHEY and CDR2 is SMNVEV (reference sequence).

This rearrangement joins TRBV7-2 to TRBJ2-7; weak D call: TRBD2 (7 bases). The CDR3 is made up of 16 amino acids. Trimming stripped 5 bases from V and 3 bases from J, with 20 bases between. CDR1 is SGHTA, CDR2 FQGNSA, per germline. CDR3 sequence (DNA): TGTGCCAGCAGCCCTAGGGGGGGACGGGACCTCTACGAGCAGTACTTC. Translated, it gives CASSPRGGRDLYEQYF. The entire variable domain, with the rest obtained from reference TRBV7-2 and TRBJ2-7, is as follows: GAGVSQSPSNKVTEKGKDVELRCDPISGHTALYWYRQSLGQGLEFLIYFQGNSAPDKSGLPSDRFSAERTGGSVSTLTIQRTQQEDSAVYLCASSPRGGRDLYEQYFGPGTRLTVT.